What follows are 15 T cell receptor beta chains derived from one specimen sequenced in a study of human T cells and chemical hapten exposure. Using its own MiXCR run on the RACE reads, TCRdb lists one record per CDR3 protein. The sample records about 77,000 distinct CDR3 sequences, 8.6% being singletons. The sample's time point: healthy volunteer bleed at 6 weeks. Unfractionated whole blood served as the source for total RNA extraction. Sequencing used whole blood. The receptors were sampled from a female donor in good health. Some clones in this sample may be carry-over from other donors' samples.

In nucleotides, the CDR3 is TGTGCCAGCAGTTTTGGGGGTTTGGCTTTCTTT. As protein: CASSFGGLAFF. This chain links TRBV6-6 with TRBJ1-1; D is perhaps TRBD1 (5 bases). The CDR3 has 11 residues. V lost 4 bases, J lost 11 bases, and 11 bases lay in between. Germline values: CDR1 MNHNY, CDR2 SVGAGI (reference sequence).

This clonotype was seen more than once but under ten times. The chain recombines TRBV6-4 with TRBJ2-3, with unresolved D. The length of the CDR3 is 13 residues. Germline V gene data show CDR1 as MRHNA and CDR2 as SNTAGT. Trimming cost V 4 bases and J 5 bases, with 10 bases left between them. CDR3 coding DNA: TGTGCCAGCAGTGTGGCTGTCGAAGATACGCAGTATTTT. It encodes CASSVAVEDTQYF.

This clonotype showed up just a few times. This chain uses TRBV29-1 with TRBJ1-1; 7 positions match TRBD1. With 8 bases clipped from V and 3 bases from J, the junction kept 9 bases outside the gene matches. The CDR3 has 13 residues. CDR1 and CDR2 (germline): SQVTM, ANQGSEA. In DNA form, the CDR3 reads TGCAGCTTACAGACAGGGAGAGACACTGAAGCTTTCTTT. This encodes CSLQTGRDTEAFF.

This clonotype was detected many times. The chain recombines TRBV18 with TRBJ1-1; no firm D call. V was clipped by 6 bases and J by 0 bases, with 11 bases between them. Per germline, CDR1 KGHSH and CDR2 LQKENI. The CDR3 totals 14 residues. CDR3 coding DNA: TGTGCCAGCTCCCCCGCGAGTCTGAACACTGAAGCTTTCTTT. This encodes CASSPASLNTEAFF.

This clonotype was detected many times. This chain uses TRBV7-9 with TRBJ1-6, with D hard to call. V lost 5 bases and J 9 bases, leaving 11 bases between the germline ends. The CDR3 contains 13 residues. The germline V gene has CDR1 SEHNR and CDR2 FQNEAQ (reference sequence). The CDR3 here is CASSIGVGSPLHF. DNA of the CDR3: TGTGCCAGCAGCATCGGGGTAGGTTCACCCCTCCACTTT.

This clonotype was detected many times. The chain couples TRBV5-1 to TRBJ1-1, with 7 bases that match TRBD1. V shed 2 bases, J shed 1 base, and the junction held 5 bases outside the gene matches. The CDR3 sequence is 15 residues long. Germline V gives CDR1 SGHRS, CDR2 YFSETQ. CDR3 DNA: TGCGCCAGCAGCTTACAATGGACAGGGAACACTGAAGCTTTCTTT. Translating gives CASSLQWTGNTEAFF.

V gene TRBV6-1 combines with J gene TRBJ1-6; D may be TRBD1 (5 bases). Germline V gives CDR1 MNHNS, CDR2 SASEGT. The V end lost 1 base, the J end lost 7 bases, and 11 bases lay between the germline ends. CDR3 size: 15 residues. The CDR3 region has the DNA TGTGCCAGCAGTGAAGTTGACAGAGAGAATTCACCCCTCCACTTT. Residues: CASSEVDRENSPLHF.

On this clonotype: The junction shows a germline mismatch at one end, possibly a read error. The V call is TRBV12-3 or TRBV12-4, the J call TRBJ2-1; a weak D match, TRBD2 (7 bases). The CDR3 runs 14 residues. The CDR3 sequence: CASSLASPSGGGIF. CDR3 coding DNA: TGTGCCAGCAGTTTAGCGTCACCTTCGGGGGGCGGGATCTTC.

This clonotype was observed many times. The genes are TRBV6-2 or TRBV6-3 and TRBJ2-3; no reliable D call. Trimming left V 0 bases short and J 2 bases short, with 15 bases between. The CDR3 runs to 17 residues. CDR1 is MNHEY, CDR2 SVGEGT, per germline. CDR3 in amino acids: CASSYSFRFTDTDTQYF. CDR3 bases: TGTGCCAGCAGTTACTCGTTCCGCTTTACGGACACAGATACGCAGTATTTT.

This clonotype has only a few counts. The chain joins TRBV13 to TRBJ2-7, with D possibly being TRBD2 (6 bases). V lost 6 bases and J lost 4, with 22 bases in between. This CDR3 contains 16 residues. Germline CDR1 and CDR2: PRHDT and FYEKMQ (reference sequence). CDR3 region: CASSSRRAGWSYEQYF. The CDR3, as DNA: TGTGCCAGCAGTTCCCGGAGGGCAGGGTGGAGTTACGAGCAGTACTTC.

As concerns this clonotype: In this CDR3 the conserved last residue, phenylalanine or tryptophan, is missing, so a read error is likely. The chain employs TRBV20-1 and TRBJ2-7; D is perhaps TRBD1 (5 bases). Between the trimmed V and J ends, which lost 3 bases and 4 bases, there was a span of 16 bases. The CDR3 contains 14 residues. CDR1 is DFQATT, CDR2 SNEGSKA, per germline (reference sequence). For the CDR3, the DNA is TGCAGTGCTAGGTCGGCGATGGGGCTATACGAGCAGTACTCC. This encodes CSARSAMGLYEQYS.

This clonotype has a count of ten or more. V is TRBV11-1 and J is TRBJ2-7, with 7 bases identical to TRBD1. Per germline, CDR1 SGHAT and CDR2 FQDESV (reference sequence). The CDR3 runs to 14 residues. Germline trimming cut 3 bases from V and 2 bases from J; bases unmatched to any gene: 4. The CDR3 nucleotides are TGTGCCAGCAGCTTTTCAGGGGGAGCCTACGAGCAGTACTTC. Translation gives CASSFSGGAYEQYF.

This clonotype was seen a handful of times. In nucleotides, the CDR3 is TGTGCCAGCAGCTTAACAGATGGCACTGAAGCTTTCTTT. This encodes CASSLTDGTEAFF. This rearrangement joins TRBV7-9 to TRBJ1-1; D uncertain. Germline values: CDR1 SEHNR, CDR2 FQNEAQ (reference sequence). The V gene lost 2 bases and the J gene lost 4 bases, with 8 bases spanning the gap. This CDR3 has 13 residues.

The chain joins TRBV6-6 to TRBJ2-3, with D perhaps given as TRBD1 or TRBD2 (6 bases each). Germline V CDR1 and CDR2: MNHNY, SVGAGI (reference sequence). With 10 bases removed from V and 2 bases from J, the gap between germline ends came to 16 bases. This CDR3 comprises 14 residues. DNA for the CDR3: TGTGCCACGACTAGGGGGGCTATCACAGATACGCAGTATTTT. It specifies CATTRGAITDTQYF.

This clonotype came up a few times. The genes are TRBV29-1 and TRBJ1-2; tentatively, D is TRBD1 (6 bases). The CDR3 totals 14 residues. V gave up 7 bases and J gave up 4 bases, with 19 bases separating them. Germline V gives CDR1 SQVTM, CDR2 ANQGSEA. The CDR3 region is CSGDPSLGGYGYTF. The CDR3 nucleotides read TGCAGCGGTGACCCGTCCCTAGGGGGCTATGGCTACACCTTC.